What follows are 10 T cell receptor beta chains derived from one specimen sequenced in a study of blood T cells in healthy people across ages. Primed by a sample-barcoded 5' primer and a J-beta primer mix, a second PCR proceeded for 7 to 11 cycles. TCRdb ran MiXCR on the 5' RACE reads and lists one entry per CDR3 protein. Counted here are about 930,000 distinct CDR3 sequences, almost 30% occurring once; the ten biggest clones make up 10%. The data were also submitted as part of a second study, on T cells of mothers and their children.

Sequences were obtained from blood. All receptors derive from a middle-aged woman in good health.

This clonotype was observed a few times. The germline gene is not matched at one end of the junction; a read error may be the cause. This CDR3 reads CTSSPRGVITYEQYF. DNA for the CDR3: TGTACCAGCAGTCCCCGGGGGGTGATCACCTACGAGCAGTACTTC. The chain has TRBV28 and TRBJ2-4; 7 bases line up with TRBD2. The closer fit of TRBJ2-7 to the DNA end suggests the J call may be wrong. Germline CDR1 reads MDHEN; CDR2 reads SYDVKM. The CDR3 totals 15 residues.

The genes are TRBV29-1 and TRBJ2-3; possible D gene TRBD2, 5 bases. The CDR3 contains 13 residues. V was clipped by 4 bases and J by 9 bases, with 17 bases between them. Germline assignment: CDR1 SQVTM and CDR2 ANQGSEA. CDR3 in amino acids: CSVGSVVRRTQYF. For the CDR3, the DNA is TGCAGCGTTGGGTCAGTAGTTAGGAGGACGCAGTATTTT.

The V call is TRBV7-9, the J call TRBJ1-5; no firm D call. Trimming took off 4 bases at V and 0 bases at J, with 13 bases between the two ends. Germline values: CDR1 SEHNR, CDR2 FQNEAQ (reference sequence). CDR3 length: 16 amino acids. This CDR3 is CASSSFGINSNQPQHF. Written as DNA, the CDR3 is TGTGCCAGCAGCTCTTTCGGGATCAATAGCAATCAGCCCCAGCATTTT.

The table lists this clonotype with many counts. The chain uses TRBV18 and TRBJ2-5; 8 nucleotides agree with TRBD1. The CDR3 loop spans 11 amino acids. V shed 3 bases, J shed 13 bases, and the junction held 4 bases outside the gene matches. Germline CDR1 is KGHSH and CDR2 is LQKENI. CDR3 DNA: TGTGCCAGCTCACCGGACAGGGTCCTGTACTTC. Translation gives CASSPDRVLYF.

The chain recombines TRBV20-1 with TRBJ2-5, with TRBD1 matching over 7 bases. CDR1 and CDR2 from the germline V gene are DFQATT and SNEGSKA (reference sequence). Germline trimming cut 8 bases from V and 5 bases from J; bases unmatched to any gene: 17. The CDR3 covers 15 residues. For the CDR3, the DNA is TGCAGTACCGAATCGACAGGGATGGGTGGTGAGACCCAGTACTTC. It specifies CSTESTGMGGETQYF.

The table lists this clonotype with many counts. This rearrangement joins TRBV7-9 to TRBJ2-3; 7 bases map to TRBD1. The germline CDR1 and CDR2 sequences are SEHNR and FQNEAQ (reference sequence). This CDR3 is 15 amino acids long. The J segment lost 0 bases and the V segment lost 0 bases, leaving 0 bases of the junction unmatched. The CDR3 loop is CASSLADRSTDTQYF. In DNA form, the CDR3 reads TGTGCCAGCAGCTTAGCGGACAGGAGCACAGATACGCAGTATTTT.

The gene calls are TRBV7-2 and TRBJ2-7; D possibly corresponds to TRBD1 (6 bases). Germline values: CDR1 SGHTA, CDR2 FQGNSA. This CDR3 spans 15 amino acids. The germline V and J ends were trimmed by 3 bases and 6 bases, with 18 bases remaining between them. The chain's CDR3 is CASSFANDYRAEQYF. In DNA form, the CDR3 reads TGTGCCAGCAGCTTCGCTAACGATTACAGGGCCGAGCAGTACTTC.

This clonotype was recorded many times. The chain recombines TRBV5-1 with TRBJ2-1; D could derive from TRBD1 or TRBD2 (5 bases each). Germline-derived CDR1 and CDR2 are SGHRS and YFSETQ. The CDR3 sequence is 16 residues long. V was cut by 0 bases and J by 4 bases, with 14 bases left in between. CDR3 sequence (DNA): TGCGCCAGCAGCTTGGGTTCCGGGGCGGGTTACAATGAGCAGTTCTTC. This sequence encodes CASSLGSGAGYNEQFF.

This clonotype appeared a few times. The J gene is TRBJ2-7, the V gene TRBV29-1; D possibly corresponds to TRBD1 (6 bases). The CDR3 contains 17 residues. The germline V and J ends were trimmed by 4 bases and 0 bases, with 22 bases remaining between them. Germline CDR1 reads SQVTM; CDR2 reads ANQGSEA. The CDR3 region is CSVALVPGTPASYEQYF. CDR3 nucleotide sequence: TGCAGCGTTGCTTTGGTCCCCGGGACACCCGCCTCCTACGAGCAGTACTTC.

This clonotype has a count of ten or more. This rearrangement joins TRBV20-1 to TRBJ2-5; 8 bases are a match to TRBD1. This CDR3 contains 13 residues. Germline assignment: CDR1 DFQATT and CDR2 SNEGSKA (reference sequence). The V and J ends lost 6 bases and 5 bases, in that order; junction bases with no gene match: 8. CDR3 nucleotides: TGCAGTGCCTCAGGACAGGGATTGGAGACCCAGTACTTC. Protein product: CSASGQGLETQYF.